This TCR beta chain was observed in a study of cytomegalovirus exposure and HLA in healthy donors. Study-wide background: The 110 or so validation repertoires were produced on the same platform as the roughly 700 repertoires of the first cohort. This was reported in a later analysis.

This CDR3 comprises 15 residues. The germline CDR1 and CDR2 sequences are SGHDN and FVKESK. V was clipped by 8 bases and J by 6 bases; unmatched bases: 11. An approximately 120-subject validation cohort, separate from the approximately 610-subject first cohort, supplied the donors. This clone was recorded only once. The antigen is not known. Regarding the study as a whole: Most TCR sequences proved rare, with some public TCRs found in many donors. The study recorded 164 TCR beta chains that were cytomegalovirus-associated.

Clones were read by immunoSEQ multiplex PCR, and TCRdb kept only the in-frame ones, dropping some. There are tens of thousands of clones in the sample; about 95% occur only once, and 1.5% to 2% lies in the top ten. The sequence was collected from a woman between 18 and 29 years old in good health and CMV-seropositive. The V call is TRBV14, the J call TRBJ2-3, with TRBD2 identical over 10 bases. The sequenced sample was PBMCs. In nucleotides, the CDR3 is TGTGCCAGCTACCGGCTAGCGGGGGTTTGGGATACGCAGTATTTT. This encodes CASYRLAGVWDTQYF.